Below, 18 T cell receptor beta chains from the same sample are listed, as sequenced in a study of tissue T cells after allogeneic stem cell transplantation (dated by TCRdb to between 2020 and 2023). The intended sense of this specimen's time point label: mouse harvest day 7 after allogeneic transplant. Each mouse graft, delivered by tail vein injection, combined 10^6 splenic CD5+ T cells with 10^7 T-cell-depleted bone marrow cells. Library creation used the immunoSEQ multiplex PCR assay. TCRdb obtained this table from immuneACCESS and retained in-frame rearrangements with V and J assigned. These tables miss some clones; where compared with another copy, unresolved V genes account for less than half of the shortfall, and the remainder is unexplained. The sample records about 8,200 clones, 35% to 60% of which are singletons. The ten largest account for around 8% of the sample. Sequences were obtained from gut tissue. Receptor source: a female BALB/c mouse given C57BL/6 T cells with graft-versus-host disease after an allogeneic hematopoietic cell transplant.

This clone was seen only a few times. The germline and genes are mouse ones. The read finishes 1 residue shy of the CDR3 end, and the germline J gene is used to complete it. The rearrangement joins TRBV26 to TRBJ1-3; TRBD1 agrees at 8 bases. The germline CDR1 and CDR2 sequences are KGHPV and FQNQEV (reference sequence). Germline trimming cut 6 bases from V and 4 bases from J; bases unmatched to any gene: 2. The CDR3 contains 13 residues. The DNA read from the CDR3 is TGTGCCAGCAGCCGGGACAGGGGAAATACGCTCTAT. Its translation is CASSRDRGNTLY. The whole CDR3 sequence reads CASSRDRGNTLYF.

This clone has just a few counts. The genes are named according to mouse. Coverage ceases 1 residue before the CDR3 finishes, and the germline J gene fills in the end. The chain recombines TRBV23 with TRBJ2-5; the table's D call of TRBD1 was not tested on the DNA. CDR1 is KGHTA and CDR2 is FQNQQP in the germline V gene. The length of the CDR3 is 13 residues. CDR3 sequence reads: CSSSQPDRDTQYF. The sequenced CDR3 bases are TGCTCCAGCAGTCAACCGGACAGAGACACCCAGTAC. The full variable domain, rest sourced from reference TRBV23 and TRBJ2-5, is DAAVTQKPRYLIKMKGQEAEMKCIPEKGHTAVFWYQQKQSKELKFLIYFQNQQPLDQIDMVKERFSAVCPSSSLCSLGIRTCEAEDSALYLCSSSQPDRDTQYFGPGTRLLVL.

By share, this clone ranks as medium-sized. The gene names given are mouse names. The observed sequence ends 1 residue before the CDR3 terminus, with the missing tail filled in from the germline J gene. The chain uses TRBV26 and TRBJ2-4; 8 bases align to TRBD1. The CDR3 extends over 15 amino acids. Germline V gene sequence: CDR1 KGHPV, CDR2 FQNQEV (reference sequence). Trimming removed 6 bases from V and 0 bases from J; junction bases left unmatched: 5. CDR3 sequence: CASRRQGTSQNTLYF. The sequenced part of the CDR3 DNA is TGTGCCAGCAGGCGACAGGGGACTAGTCAAAACACCTTGTAC.

A note on this clone: The gene symbols are mouse symbols. The read ends 1 residue early relative to the CDR3; the germline J gene fills the gap. This chain connects TRBV26 to TRBJ2-4; 12 bases are a match to TRBD2. Germline-derived CDR1 and CDR2 are KGHPV and FQNQEV (reference sequence). V shed 3 bases, J shed 7 bases, and the junction held 2 bases outside the gene matches. The CDR3 runs to 14 residues. The CDR3: CASSLRDWGDTLYF. The sequenced part of the CDR3 DNA is TGTGCCAGCAGTCTCCGGGACTGGGGGGACACCTTGTAC.

For this clone: Gene names denote mouse genes. CDR3 loop: CASSLSGGDTQYF. CDR3 DNA (partial): TGTGCCAGCAGTCTGTCTGGGGGAGACACCCAGTAC. The chain employs TRBV26 and TRBJ2-5, with D possibly TRBD2 on 6 matching bases. The read ends 1 residue shy of where the CDR3 ends; the end is completed using the germline J gene. This CDR3 region has 13 residues. Trimming shortened V by 0 bases and J by 5 bases, and 6 bases separated the two germline ends. CDR1 is KGHPV, CDR2 FQNQEV, per germline (reference sequence).

Details on this clone: The germline and genes are mouse ones. The sequenced fragment ends 1 residue before the CDR3 boundary, so the rest is inferred from the germline J gene. The chain joins TRBV26 to TRBJ1-5; D perhaps matches TRBD1 (6 bases). This CDR3 is built from 14 residues. Germline V gives CDR1 KGHPV, CDR2 FQNQEV (reference sequence). Between the trimmed V and J ends, which lost 6 bases and 2 bases, there was a span of 11 bases. Here the CDR3 reads CASSRGAYNQAPLF. CDR3 bases read: TGTGCCAGCAGCCGGGGGGCGTACAACCAGGCTCCGCTT.

On this clone: Gene names are mouse gene names. The read falls 1 residue short of the CDR3 end, and the missing part is taken from the germline J gene. The rearrangement uses TRBV17 and TRBJ2-1, with 8 bases lining up with TRBD2. The germline V gene has CDR1 MNHDT and CDR2 YYDKIL. This CDR3 comprises 16 residues. J was trimmed by 1 base and V by 2 bases; bases with no gene match: 4. Partial CDR3 DNA: TGTGCTAGCAGTAGATTTGGGGGGGTCAACTATGCTGAGCAGTTC. The encoded protein is CASSRFGGVNYAEQF. The whole CDR3 sequence reads CASSRFGGVNYAEQFF.

Note on this clone: The gene names here belong to mouse. The read is 1 residue too short to cover the CDR3 end, so that end is filled in from the germline J gene. The chain is built from TRBV26 and TRBJ2-4; 7 bases agree with TRBD1. The CDR3 runs to 14 residues. V lost 4 bases to trimming and J lost 0 bases; unmatched junction nucleotides: 1. Germline assignment: CDR1 KGHPV and CDR2 FQNQEV (reference sequence). The DNA read from the CDR3 is TGTGCCAGCAGTCGGGACAGCAGTCAAAACACCTTGTAC. Translation gives CASSRDSSQNTLY. The whole CDR3 protein reads CASSRDSSQNTLYF. The complete variable domain, with remaining parts taken from reference TRBV26 and TRBJ2-4, reads NSKVIQTPRYLVKGQGQKAKMRCIPEKGHPVVFWYQQNKNNEFKFLINFQNQEVLQQIDMTEKRFSAECPSNSPCSLEIQSSEAGDSALYLCASSRDSSQNTLYFGAGTRLSVL.

This clone was detected only a few times. Mouse germline and gene names are used. Read coverage stops 1 residue before the CDR3 terminus; the germline J gene supplies the remainder. This rearrangement joins TRBV26 to TRBJ2-7, with D hard to call. This CDR3 region has 13 residues. The germline CDR1 and CDR2 sequences are KGHPV and FQNQEV (reference sequence). The V end lost 4 bases, the J end lost 0 bases, and 7 bases lay between the germline ends. CDR3: CASSRARSYEQYF. The CDR3 bases that were read are TGTGCCAGCAGTCGGGCACGCTCCTATGAACAGTAC.

This clone has just one count. The germline and genes are mouse ones. Read data end 1 residue before the CDR3 end; the end is taken from the germline J gene. V usage is TRBV26 and J usage is TRBJ1-6; D is unclear. TRBJ1-6 is recorded as an ORF, its role being uncertain. V lost 0 bases and J 9 bases, leaving 12 bases between the germline ends. Looked up from germline, CDR1 is KGHPV and CDR2 is FQNQEV (reference sequence). CDR3 length equals 15 residues. Here the CDR3 reads CASSLSVGSGSPLYF. The covered CDR3 bases are TGTGCCAGCAGTCTGTCGGTGGGGTCGGGTTCGCCCCTCTAC.

As to this clone: The genes are named according to mouse. The DNA ends 1 residue before the CDR3 does, and the rest of the CDR3 is filled in from the germline J gene. The chain couples TRBV20 to TRBJ2-3; D possibly corresponds to TRBD1 (7 bases). This CDR3 has 14 residues. CDR1 is GFQATS, CDR2 STVNSAI, per germline. V was cut by 0 bases and J by 1 base, with 8 bases left in between. The CDR3 sequence: CGARERGRAETLYF. The CDR3 DNA, read in part, is TGTGGTGCTAGGGAGAGGGGGCGTGCAGAAACGCTGTAT.

With respect to this clone: Any gene name here is a mouse gene name. The DNA read from the CDR3 is TGTGCCAGCAGTCTGAATGAACAGTAC. The encoded protein is CASSLNEQY. The complete CDR3 sequence is CASSLNEQYF. The chain links TRBV26 to TRBJ2-7; the D is unclear. The DNA ends 1 residue before the CDR3 does, and the rest of the CDR3 is filled in from the germline J gene. CDR3 length: 10 amino acids. Germline CDR1 reads KGHPV; CDR2 reads FQNQEV (reference sequence). V lost 2 bases to trimming and J lost 5 bases, with 1 base between them.

In the case of this clone: Here the gene names and germline are mouse. The CDR3 is cut off 1 residue early in the read; its end comes from the germline J gene. The chain couples TRBV26 to TRBJ2-3; D call uncertain. V was cut by 6 bases and J by 0 bases, with 4 bases left in between. CDR1 and CDR2 from the germline V gene are KGHPV and FQNQEV (reference sequence). The CDR3 contains 12 residues. The CDR3 DNA, read in part, is TGTGCCAGCAGGGACAGTGCAGAAACGCTGTAT. Its protein is CASRDSAETLY. The entire CDR3 protein is CASRDSAETLYF.

On this clone: Gene names are the mouse ones. The read ends 1 residue before the CDR3 terminus; that terminus is restored from the germline J gene. The V gene is TRBV26, the J gene TRBJ1-6; the D is unclear. TRBJ1-6 is designated an ORF whose function remains uncertain. The CDR3 is 13 residues long. V shed 2 bases and J shed 7 bases, with 6 bases lying between them. Germline values: CDR1 KGHPV, CDR2 FQNQEV (reference sequence). The CDR3 bases that were read are TGTGCCAGCAGTCTGAGGTACAATTCGCCCCTCTAC. Translated: CASSLRYNSPLY. The whole CDR3 sequence is CASSLRYNSPLYF.

About this clone itself: Gene names follow the mouse nomenclature. With the read ending 1 residue before the CDR3 end, the germline J gene is used to fill in that end. The chain links TRBV3 to TRBJ2-4; 9 nucleotides agree with TRBD1. CDR1 is SNHLY and CDR2 is FYNGKV in the germline V gene (reference sequence). V shed 6 bases and J 0 bases; nucleotides not matched to a gene: 1. This CDR3 is built from 14 residues. CDR3 in amino acids: CASRQGASQNTLYF. The sequenced part of the CDR3 DNA is TGTGCCAGCAGACAGGGGGCTAGTCAAAACACCTTGTAC.

This clone was observed a few times. Here the gene names and germline are mouse. The CDR3 end lies 1 residue beyond the end of the read and is filled in from the germline J gene. V gene TRBV13-1 combines with J gene TRBJ2-5; 12 nucleotides match TRBD1. Germline V gene sequence: CDR1 NSHNY, CDR2 SYGAGN. V shed 4 bases, J shed 6 bases, and the junction held 6 bases outside the gene matches. This CDR3 spans 15 amino acids. The CDR3 sequence is CASSPGTGGWDTQYF. The DNA read from the CDR3 is TGTGCCAGCAGTCCGGGGACAGGGGGCTGGGACACCCAGTAC.

A note on this clone: Gene labels here are mouse ones. CDR3 sequence reads: CASSLMDWGVANTLYF. CDR3 DNA (partial): TGTGCCAGCAGCTTAATGGACTGGGGGGTTGCAAACACCTTGTAC. The chain uses TRBV3 and TRBJ2-4; 11 bases fit TRBD2. Sequencing ends 1 residue short of the CDR3 end; the germline J gene provides the rest. After removal of 2 bases from V and 5 bases from J, the junction contained 6 bases not matched to a gene. Per the germline V gene, CDR1 is SNHLY and CDR2 is FYNGKV (reference sequence). There are 16 residues in the CDR3.

In its sample, this clone is medium-sized. The gene names given are mouse names. The CDR3 extends 1 residue past the end of the read, so its final part is completed from the germline J gene. The chain has TRBV12-2 and TRBJ2-3; 10 nucleotides line up with TRBD1. In germline, CDR1 is SGHLS, CDR2 HYDKME. CDR3 length: 15 amino acids. V lost 1 base, J lost 1 base, and 1 base stayed unmatched. CDR3 loop: CASSLGTGGAETLYF. CDR3 DNA, as far as it was read: TGTGCCAGCTCTCTGGGGACAGGGGGTGCAGAAACGCTGTAT.